A single sample is the source of the 31 T cell receptor beta chains below, sequenced in a study of cytomegalovirus exposure and HLA in healthy donors. A multiplex PCR was run with 60 Vbeta primers and 13 Jbeta primers. TCRdb's table, derived via immunoSEQ multiplex PCR, lists solely in-frame clones and lacks some. Among 200,000 to 250,000 clones, 77% were seen once, and the ten largest hold roughly 2.5%. Sequenced: PBMCs. The receptors derive from a woman aged 60-75 years in good health and CMV-seropositive.

The rearrangement joins TRBV5-1 to TRBJ2-4; D perhaps matches TRBD2 (6 bases). This CDR3 is 13 amino acids long. Trimming cost V 4 bases and J 8 bases, with 13 bases left between them. Germline assignment: CDR1 SGHRS and CDR2 YFSETQ. DNA of the CDR3: TGCGCCAGCAGCCCGGGGGAAGGGGACATTCAGTACTTC. Protein: CASSPGEGDIQYF. The complete variable domain, with remaining parts taken from reference TRBV5-1 and TRBJ2-4, reads KAGVTQTPRYLIKTRGQQVTLSCSPISGHRSVSWYQQTPGQGLQFLFEYFSETQRNKGNFPGRFSGRQFSNSRSEMNVSTLELGDSALYLCASSPGEGDIQYFGAGTRLSVL.

The CDR3 DNA reads as TGTGCCAGCAGCTTTGGTGGGAGGTACAGGGGAGTCTACGAGCAGTACTTC. Translation gives CASSFGGRYRGVYEQYF. This sequence joins TRBV5-5 and TRBJ2-7, with a possible D match to TRBD1 (7 bases). Germline CDR1 is SGHKS and CDR2 is YYEKEE (reference sequence). V lost 2 bases to trimming and J lost 3 bases, with 21 bases between them. CDR3 length equals 17 residues. Complete variable domain (other parts from reference TRBV5-5 and TRBJ2-7): DAGVTQSPTHLIKTRGQQVTLRCSPISGHKSVSWYQQVLGQGPQFIFQYYEKEERGRGNFPDRFSARQFPNYSSELNVNALLLGDSALYLCASSFGGRYRGVYEQYFGPGTRLTVT.

The J gene is TRBJ2-7, the V gene TRBV6-5, with 8 bases identical to TRBD1. This CDR3 is 13 amino acids long. The trim removed 6 bases at V and 3 bases at J, leaving 4 bases unmatched. CDR1 is MNHEY, CDR2 SVGAGI, per germline. The CDR3 DNA is TGTGCCAGCAGGGCGGGGACAGGCTACGAGCAGTACTTC. The encoded protein is CASRAGTGYEQYF.

The rearrangement uses TRBV28 and TRBJ2-3; 7 bases are shared with TRBD2. V was pared by 1 base and J by 4 bases, with 5 bases of the junction left unmatched. This CDR3 is built from 15 residues. Germline assignment: CDR1 MDHEN and CDR2 SYDVKM. As DNA, the CDR3 is TGTGCCAGCAGTTTATCTAGCGGATTTGCAGATACGCAGTATTTT. It specifies CASSLSSGFADTQYF.

The chain links TRBV30 to TRBJ1-1, with D possibly matching TRBD1 (6 bases). Deletions cut 4 bases from V and 6 bases from J, with 12 bases between. This CDR3 spans 12 amino acids. Germline CDR1 reads GTSNPN; CDR2 reads SVGIG (reference sequence). CDR3 coding DNA: TGTGCCTGGACAGGGGAGAGGGCTGAAGCTTTCTTT. Translated: CAWTGERAEAFF. Based on the CDR3 plus reference TRBV30 and TRBJ1-1, the full variable domain is SQTIHQWPATLVQPVGSPLSLECTVEGTSNPNLYWYRQAAGRGLQLLFYSVGIGQISSEVPQNLSASRPQDRQFILSSKKLLLSDSGFYLCAWTGERAEAFFGQGTRLTVV.

The CDR3 DNA reads TGTGCCATCAGTGAGTCGACTAGCGGGTCTGCGGAGACCCAGTACTTC. This sequence encodes CAISESTSGSAETQYF. The rearrangement uses TRBV10-3 and TRBJ2-5; TRBD2 matches 10 bases. The J segment lost 5 bases and the V segment lost 0 bases, leaving 6 bases of the junction unmatched. This CDR3 spans 16 amino acids. Germline CDR1 is ENHRY and CDR2 is SYGVKD.

The rearrangement uses TRBV5-8 and TRBJ2-1, with TRBD1 matching 12 bases. This CDR3 has 15 amino acids. V gave up 4 bases and J gave up 7 bases; unmatched junction bases: 6. Germline V gene lookup returns CDR1 SGHTS and CDR2 YDEGEE. The CDR3 DNA sequence: TGTGCCAGCAGCCCAGGGACAGGGGGCAGGAATGAGCAGTTCTTC. It translates to CASSPGTGGRNEQFF.

This rearrangement joins TRBV4-1 to TRBJ1-1; 7 nucleotides align to TRBD1. The CDR3 spans 13 residues. V gave up 3 bases and J gave up 6 bases; unmatched junction bases: 4. Germline-derived CDR1 and CDR2 are MGHRA and YSYEKL. The CDR3 spells CASSQVDRAEAFF. The CDR3 DNA reads as TGCGCCAGCAGCCAGGTAGACAGGGCTGAAGCTTTCTTT.

In nucleotides, the CDR3 is TGTGCCAGCAGCTTGGGTCCGAATGAGCAGTTCTTC. As protein: CASSLGPNEQFF. The chain is built from TRBV5-4 and TRBJ2-1; no clear D. V was trimmed by 0 bases and J by 7 bases, leaving 5 bases between them. Per germline, CDR1 SGHNT and CDR2 YYREEE (reference sequence). This CDR3 contains 12 residues.

This clone has a handful of counts. The rearrangement links TRBV6-5 to TRBJ2-7; 8 bases match TRBD1. V lost 2 bases, J lost 2 bases, and 5 bases stayed unmatched. Per germline, CDR1 MNHEY and CDR2 SVGAGI. The CDR3 has 15 residues. CDR3 coding DNA: TGTGCCAGCAGTTACCGTCAGGGGGCCCCCTACGAGCAGTACTTC. This sequence encodes CASSYRQGAPYEQYF.

This chain uses TRBV7-9 with TRBJ1-2; the match to TRBD1 covers 8 bases. The CDR3 is made up of 14 amino acids. The V gene end was trimmed by 5 bases and the J gene end by 6 bases; junction bases not matched to a gene: 8. Germline values: CDR1 SEHNR, CDR2 FQNEAQ (reference sequence). CDR3 in DNA: TGTGCCAGCAGCCCAGGACAGGGCGAGAATGGCTACACCTTC. This codes for CASSPGQGENGYTF. The full variable domain, in which reference TRBV7-9 and TRBJ1-2 provide the parts outside the CDR3, is DTGVSQNPRHKITKRGQNVTFRCDPISEHNRLYWYRQTLGQGPEFLTYFQNEAQLEKSRLLSDRFSAERPKGSFSTLEIQRTEQGDSAMYLCASSPGQGENGYTFGSGTRLTVV.

The chain combines TRBV11-3 with TRBJ2-7; the match to TRBD2 covers 7 bases. CDR3 length equals 13 residues. The junction had 2 bases not matched to a gene; V was cut back by 1 base and J by 5 bases. Germline CDR1 SGHNT, CDR2 YENEEA. CDR3 coding DNA: TGTGCCAGCAGCTTAGCAGCGGGGAACGAGCAGTACTTC. Its protein is CASSLAAGNEQYF. Full variable domain (missing parts from reference TRBV11-3 and TRBJ2-7): EAGVVQSPRYKIIEKKQPVAFWCNPISGHNTLYWYLQNLGQGPELLIRYENEEAVDDSQLPKDRFSAERLKGVDSTLKIQPAELGDSAVYLCASSLAAGNEQYFGPGTRLTVT.

V is TRBV5-1 and J is TRBJ2-7; D possibly corresponds to TRBD1 (5 bases). The germline V gene encodes CDR1 SGHRS and CDR2 YFSETQ. Trimming stripped 2 bases from V and 0 bases from J, with 12 bases between. The CDR3 runs to 15 residues. CDR3 region: CASSFDRESSYEQYF. For the CDR3, the DNA is TGCGCCAGCAGCTTCGACAGAGAAAGCTCCTACGAGCAGTACTTC.

The V gene is TRBV28, the J gene TRBJ2-6; 7 positions match TRBD1. CDR1 is MDHEN, CDR2 SYDVKM, per germline. CDR3 length equals 15 residues. The ends lost 1 base at V and 4 bases at J; junction bases unmatched: 1. The CDR3: CASSLLDRGANVLTF. The CDR3 nucleotides are TGTGCCAGCAGTTTATTGGACAGGGGGGCCAACGTCCTGACTTTC.

This clone was seen more than once but under ten times. The genes are TRBV18 and TRBJ1-4; 7 nucleotides agree with TRBD1. The CDR3 has 15 amino acids. The V gene's germline CDR1 is KGHSH and CDR2 LQKENI. The J segment lost 5 bases and the V segment lost 4 bases, leaving 7 bases of the junction unmatched. The CDR3 DNA sequence: TGTGCCAGCTCACAGATCGGGACAGAGAATGAAAAACTGTTTTTT. This encodes CASSQIGTENEKLFF.

The chain is built from TRBV6-6 and TRBJ1-5; D remains ambiguous. Trimming took 5 bases from V and 1 from J, leaving 6 bases between them. CDR3 length equals 13 residues. The germline V gene encodes CDR1 MNHNY and CDR2 SVGAGI (reference sequence). The CDR3 loop reads CASSLQSNQPQHF. CDR3 sequence (DNA): TGTGCCAGCAGTCTACAGAGCAATCAGCCCCAGCATTTT.

This clone was counted a few times. This sequence joins TRBV7-2 and TRBJ2-6, with 7 positions matching TRBD2. Germline V CDR1 and CDR2: SGHTA, FQGNSA. J lost 4 bases, V lost 3 bases, and 3 bases had no gene match. The CDR3 sequence is 15 residues long. The CDR3 nucleotides read TGTGCCAGCAGCTTCGGAGCGGGAGGGGCCAACGTCCTGACTTTC. Protein sequence: CASSFGAGGANVLTF.

The chain combines TRBV2 with TRBJ2-1; 10 nucleotides agree with TRBD2. Germline V gene lookup returns CDR1 SNHLY and CDR2 FYNNEI. CDR3 length equals 15 residues. With 8 bases clipped from V and 3 bases from J, the junction kept 7 bases outside the gene matches. In nucleotides, the CDR3 is TGTGCCAGCTTAGAGCGGGAGGGCCACTACAATGAGCAGTTCTTC. It encodes CASLEREGHYNEQFF.

V gene TRBV10-3 combines with J gene TRBJ1-1; no definite D call. The CDR3 sequence is 17 residues long. V lost 0 bases, J lost 3 bases, and 17 bases lay in between. Germline loops: CDR1 ENHRY, CDR2 SYGVKD. The CDR3 coding sequence is TGTGCCATCAGTGAGTCCTCCTTCAGTGGGAGAGACACTGAAGCTTTCTTT. Translation gives CAISESSFSGRDTEAFF.

This chain connects TRBV19 to TRBJ2-2; 11 bases line up with TRBD1. Germline CDR1 reads LNHDA; CDR2 reads SQIVND (reference sequence). The CDR3 runs to 16 residues. V shed 4 bases, J shed 7 bases, and the junction held 8 bases outside the gene matches. The CDR3 sequence: CASSTRDRGYNGELFF. Written as DNA, the CDR3 is TGTGCCAGTAGTACCCGGGACAGGGGGTATAACGGGGAGCTGTTTTTT.

This clone showed up just a few times. The V gene is TRBV6-4, the J gene TRBJ1-4; D gene unclear. The germline gives CDR1 MRHNA, CDR2 SNTAGT. Trimming shortened V by 0 bases and J by 4 bases, and 9 bases separated the two germline ends. The CDR3 runs to 15 residues. CDR3 amino acids: CASSDSTTLNEKLFF. The CDR3 DNA reads as TGTGCCAGCAGTGACTCGACTACTCTTAATGAAAAACTGTTTTTT.

The rearrangement uses TRBV10-1 and TRBJ2-3; 7 positions match TRBD2. This CDR3 region has 14 residues. Germline values: CDR1 WNHNN, CDR2 SYGVQD (reference sequence). V gave up 4 bases and J gave up 1 base; unmatched junction bases: 2. The CDR3 spells CASSAGGGTDTQYF. The CDR3 nucleotides are TGCGCCAGCAGTGCGGGAGGCGGCACAGATACGCAGTATTTT.

This clone occurred once. The chain links TRBV30 to TRBJ2-1; TRBD2 aligns across 12 bases. Germline trimming cut 3 bases from V and 9 bases from J; bases unmatched to any gene: 9. From germline, CDR1 is GTSNPN and CDR2 SVGIG (reference sequence). The CDR3 spans 15 residues. The CDR3 nucleotides are TGTGCCTGGAGGCGTCTAGCGGGGGGGTCGGGTGAGCAGTTCTTC. Its translation: CAWRRLAGGSGEQFF.

The J gene is TRBJ2-5, the V gene TRBV12-5; 11 bases fit TRBD2. The length of the CDR3 is 17 residues. The germline V gene encodes CDR1 LGHNT and CDR2 FRNRAP. Trimming cost V 5 bases and J 11 bases; bases outside gene matches: 19. The DNA of the CDR3 is TGTGCTAGTGGTCGGCTAGCGGGAGGCCCCTCTCCGAGGGAGCAGTACTTC. Translated, it gives CASGRLAGGPSPREQYF.

This chain links TRBV15 with TRBJ2-1; 10 nucleotides agree with TRBD1. Germline V lookup: CDR1 LNHNV, CDR2 YYDKDF (reference sequence). This CDR3 spans 16 amino acids. The junction had 10 bases not matched to a gene; V was cut back by 6 bases and J by 5 bases. The chain's CDR3 is CATRVFRDRGDNEQFF. The DNA of the CDR3 is TGTGCCACCAGAGTGTTCCGGGACAGGGGCGACAATGAGCAGTTCTTC.

This chain uses TRBV7-9 with TRBJ1-5; maybe TRBD1 (5 bases). The CDR3 is 16 residues long. V dropped 1 base and J dropped 4 bases, with 14 bases sitting between them. Per germline, CDR1 SEHNR and CDR2 FQNEAQ (reference sequence). CDR3 in amino acids: CASSLGPQGGNQPQHF. The DNA for the CDR3 is TGTGCCAGCAGCTTAGGCCCGCAGGGAGGGAATCAGCCCCAGCATTTT.

The chain couples TRBV5-6 to TRBJ1-1, with 9 bases that match TRBD1. The ends lost 4 bases at V and 1 base at J; junction bases unmatched: 5. In germline, CDR1 is SGHDT, CDR2 YYEEEE. This CDR3 spans 15 amino acids. The CDR3 spells CASSGTGGKNTEAFF. CDR3 DNA sequence: TGTGCCAGCAGCGGCACAGGGGGCAAGAACACTGAAGCTTTCTTT.

The chain is built from TRBV6-1 and TRBJ2-5, with TRBD2 matching 7 bases. The V gene end was trimmed by 5 bases and the J gene end by 3 bases; junction bases not matched to a gene: 6. The CDR3 contains 14 residues. Germline values: CDR1 MNHNS, CDR2 SASEGT. The CDR3 reads CASSPPGREETQYF. The DNA of the CDR3 is TGTGCCAGCAGTCCCCCGGGGAGGGAAGAGACCCAGTACTTC.

The V call is TRBV5-1, the J call TRBJ2-1; possible D gene TRBD2, 6 bases. This CDR3 contains 14 residues. Per the germline V gene, CDR1 is SGHRS and CDR2 is YFSETQ. Trimming cost V 4 bases and J 8 bases, with 16 bases left between them. CDR3 in amino acids: CASSPAHGDYEQFF. The CDR3 DNA is TGCGCCAGCAGCCCGGCGCACGGGGACTATGAGCAGTTCTTC.

The J gene is TRBJ2-3, the V gene TRBV2, with D unclear. The germline V gene encodes CDR1 SNHLY and CDR2 FYNNEI. The V end was cut by 7 bases, the J end by 4 bases, with 12 bases between. This CDR3 comprises 13 residues. This chain's CDR3 is CASKRSESDTQYF. The CDR3, as DNA: TGTGCCAGCAAGAGGTCGGAGTCAGATACGCAGTATTTT.

The chain has TRBV28 and TRBJ2-7; TRBD1 aligns across 7 bases. Germline lookup yields CDR1 MDHEN and CDR2 SYDVKM. V was clipped by 4 bases and J by 0 bases; unmatched bases: 6. CDR3 length equals 15 residues. CDR3 sequence (DNA): TGTGCCAGCAGTTCCCGGGACAGTAGCTCCTACGAGCAGTACTTC. Encoded protein: CASSSRDSSSYEQYF.